This passage covers 11 T cell receptor beta chains from one sample sequenced in a study of metastatic and nonmetastatic thyroid tumors. Using MiXCR, TCRdb re-called clones from the PCR reads. This repertoire shows under 50,000 clones, approximately 20% found once; its top ten account for roughly an eighth. There were no patients who had received any treatment before thyroid surgery. The sample taken for sequencing was tumor tissue. The receptors originated from a female donor with papillary thyroid cancer or a benign thyroid nodule (not recorded which). Some clones in this sample may be carry-over from other donors' samples.

This clone was counted ten times or more. The chain is built from TRBV28 and TRBJ1-5, with a tentative D call TRBD1 (6 bases). The CDR3 spans 15 residues. Germline V gene data show CDR1 as MDHEN and CDR2 as SYDVKM. V lost 4 bases, J lost 7 bases, and 17 bases lay in between. The CDR3, as DNA: TGTGCCAGCAGTTCTTCCCCCGGGACATACCAGCCCCAGCATTTT. Its protein is CASSSSPGTYQPQHF.

The J gene is TRBJ2-7, the V gene TRBV6-1, with TRBD2 matching 7 bases. The germline V gene has CDR1 MNHNS and CDR2 SASEGT. The CDR3 has 15 amino acids. V was pared by 8 bases and J by 6 bases, with 16 bases of the junction left unmatched. The CDR3 DNA follows: TGTGCCAGCGGGCGTAAGTCTAGCGGTATTACCGAGCAGTACTTC. It specifies CASGRKSSGITEQYF.

The V and J genes are TRBV13 and TRBJ2-1; 14 bases fit TRBD2. Germline CDR1 is PRHDT and CDR2 is FYEKMQ (reference sequence). The CDR3 spans 18 residues. With V trimmed by 3 bases and J by 2 bases, 6 bases remained unmatched. CDR3 residues: CASSFRTSGRPTYNEQFF. In DNA, the CDR3 is TGTGCCAGCAGCTTCCGGACTAGCGGGAGGCCTACCTACAATGAGCAGTTCTTC. Full variable domain (missing parts from reference TRBV13 and TRBJ2-1): AAGVIQSPRHLIKEKRETATLKCYPIPRHDTVYWYQQGPGQDPQFLISFYEKMQSDKGSIPDRFSAQQFSDYHSELNMSSLELGDSALYFCASSFRTSGRPTYNEQFFGPGTRLTVL.

This clone occurred many times. The chain employs TRBV15 and TRBJ2-1; maybe TRBD2 (5 bases). The CDR3 contains 13 residues. Germline CDR1 and CDR2: LNHNV and YYDKDF (reference sequence). Trimming shortened V by 4 bases and J by 9 bases, and 13 bases separated the two germline ends. The CDR3 protein is CATSTVRSGEQFF. The CDR3 DNA reads as TGTGCCACCAGCACGGTCCGGAGCGGTGAGCAGTTCTTC.

This clone was counted a few times. V is TRBV6-1 and J is TRBJ2-7; no reliable D call. Germline assignment: CDR1 MNHNS and CDR2 SASEGT. The CDR3 sequence is 14 residues long. Trimming shortened V by 7 bases and J by 2 bases, and 15 bases separated the two germline ends. The CDR3 loop reads CASNLIESTYEQYF. The CDR3 region has the DNA TGTGCCAGCAATCTTATCGAGTCTACCTACGAGCAGTACTTC.

This clone showed up many times. Compared with germline, one end of the junction differs, possibly owing to a read error. The CDR3 DNA sequence: TGCAGTGCAAGAGAGTTGGGAGTTGGGTATGGCTACACCTTC. It specifies CSARELGVGYGYTF. The chain is built from TRBV20-1 and TRBJ1-2; unclear D gene. The germline CDR1 and CDR2 sequences are DFQATT and SNEGSKA (reference sequence). The CDR3 is 14 amino acids.

This clone was detected ten times or more. The chain couples TRBV7-8 to TRBJ2-1, with a weak D call TRBD2 (6 bases). Trimming pared 1 base from V and 0 bases from J, leaving 16 bases between. CDR1 and CDR2 from the germline V gene are SGHVS and FQNEAQ. This CDR3 has 18 amino acids. The CDR3 DNA sequence: TGTGCCAGCAGCTTAGGGGGCGGGGCGGCCCTCTCCTACAATGAGCAGTTCTTC. It yields the protein CASSLGGGAALSYNEQFF. Complete variable domain (other parts from reference TRBV7-8 and TRBJ2-1): GAGVSQSPRYKVAKRGQDVALRCDPISGHVSLFWYQQALGQGPEFLTYFQNEAQLDKSGLPSDRFFAERPEGSVSTLKIQRTQQEDSAVYLCASSLGGGAALSYNEQFFGPGTRLTVL.

The sample holds many counts of this clone. The V call is TRBV4-1, the J call TRBJ2-2, with TRBD2 identical over 9 bases. Germline V lookup: CDR1 MGHRA, CDR2 YSYEKL. V lost 0 bases and J lost 4; bases outside the gene matches: 12. The CDR3 is 19 residues long. The CDR3 sequence is CASSQDRPRGGRSTGELFF. CDR3 bases: TGCGCCAGCAGCCAAGATCGGCCGCGGGGGGGCCGGTCCACCGGGGAGCTGTTTTTT.

This clone was detected many times. The CDR3, as DNA: TGTGCCAGCAGCTTACGGGGAGATCGCACAGATACGCAGTATTTT. Translation: CASSLRGDRTDTQYF. The rearrangement links TRBV11-1 to TRBJ2-3, with D maybe TRBD2 (5 bases). The CDR3 covers 15 residues. V was pared by 2 bases and J by 1 base, with 10 bases between. The germline V gene encodes CDR1 SGHAT and CDR2 FQDESV (reference sequence).

This clone was seen repeatedly, ten times or more. Other DNA sequences in this sample translate to the same CDR3. V usage is TRBV6-2 or TRBV6-3 and J usage is TRBJ1-2; 8 bases map to TRBD1. V lost 6 bases to trimming and J lost 6 bases; unmatched junction nucleotides: 9. The CDR3 has 14 amino acids. CDR1 is MNHEY and CDR2 is SVGEGT in the germline V gene. In DNA, the CDR3 is TGTGCCAGCAGGACCGACAGGGGTTTAGATGGCTACACCTTC. Its translation is CASRTDRGLDGYTF.

The table lists this clone with many counts. V usage is TRBV6-1 and J usage is TRBJ1-4; D gene ambiguous. The CDR3 consists of 15 residues. Deletions cut 8 bases from V and 2 bases from J, with 15 bases between. In germline, CDR1 is MNHNS, CDR2 SASEGT. DNA of the CDR3: TGTGCCAGCCTCGCTCCCCGAGGGACTAATGAAAAACTGTTTTTT. Its protein is CASLAPRGTNEKLFF.